The T cell receptor beta chain under discussion was sequenced for a study of cytomegalovirus exposure and HLA in healthy donors. Findings and caveats of the study: A later analysis, which compared TCR beta chains of equal frequency, found the HLA-associated ones more clonally expanded. Most of the TCR beta V segments (in an earlier analysis) were productive either about 87% or about 30% of the time. Associated with cytomegalovirus, according to the listing, were 170 or so TCR beta chains. Accounts indicate the classifier identified cytomegalovirus status with strong specificity and sensitivity.

On this clone: Its target is not known.

60 Vbeta and 13 Jbeta primers were used in PCR. Using immunoSEQ multiplex PCR, the repertoire was profiled, and TCRdb retains in-frame clones only, with some absent. The sample contains about 120,000 clones, approximately 76% of which appear only once. V was trimmed by 2 bases and J by 5 bases, leaving 15 bases between them. The CDR3 covers 15 residues. Germline CDR1 and CDR2: LNHDA and SQIVND (reference sequence). Material for sequencing was PBMCs. The chain recombines TRBV19 with TRBJ1-1; no reliable D call. This TCR derives from a man aged 60 to 69 in good health and CMV-seropositive. The CDR3 DNA sequence: TGTGCCAGTAGTATAAGGGCGGGAAGGAGGACTGAAGCTTTCTTT. Its protein is CASSIRAGRRTEAFF. The complete variable domain, with remaining parts taken from reference TRBV19 and TRBJ1-1, reads DGGITQSPKYLFRKEGQNVTLSCEQNLNHDAMYWYRQDPGQGLRLIYYSQIVNDFQKGDIAEGYSVSREKKESFPLTVTSAQKNPTAFYLCASSIRAGRRTEAFFGQGTRLTVV.